Listed below are T cell receptor beta chains from one sample, sequenced in a study of glioma-infiltrating T cells. TCRdb ran MiXCR on the multiplex PCR reads and lists one entry per CDR3 protein. This sample has around 90,000 distinct CDR3 sequences, with 40% found just once. The sequencing input was glioma tissue, nonneoplastic brain tissue, or PBMCs (not recorded which). These receptors all come from a human donor with low-grade glioma or glioblastoma, undergoing nonglioma brain surgery, or in good health (not recorded which). The CDR3 runs from the conserved cysteine through the conserved F or W. D genes are given only for firm matches. Some rows have no size entry. The others give once, few or many, or a class for an expanded clone.

d_gene	v_gene	j_gene	abundance	CDR3aa	CDR3nt
TRBD2	TRBV20-1	TRBJ2-7	many	CSASSEGGYEQYF	TGCAGTGCTAGCAGCGAGGGAGGGTACGAGCAGTACTTC
NA	TRBV29-1	TRBJ2-7	NA	CGVSQSTYEQYF	TGCGGTGTCTCGCAGTCAACATACGAGCAGTACTTC
NA	TRBV3-1	TRBJ2-2	NA	CASQGYPNTGELFF	TGTGCCAGCCAAGGCTATCCCAACACCGGGGAGCTGTTTTTT
TRBD1	TRBV29-1	TRBJ2-3	few	CSVEIRDRAPDTQYF	TGCAGCGTTGAAATCCGGGACAGGGCCCCAGATACGCAGTATTTT
TRBD2	TRBV10-3	TRBJ2-7	once	CAISGSGKVYEQYF	TGTGCCATCAGTGGAAGCGGGAAAGTCTACGAGCAGTACTTC
TRBD2	TRBV7-8	TRBJ2-1	many	CASSLRREVAYNEQFF	TGTGCCAGCAGCCTCCGTCGGGAGGTGGCCTACAATGAGCAGTTCTTC
NA	TRBV4-1	TRBJ1-1	NA	CVSSQEVEFEAFF	TGCGTTAGCAGCCAAGAAGTGGAGTTTGAAGCTTTCTTT
NA	TRBV12-3/TRBV12-4	TRBJ2-5	many	CASSPGDYLQETQYF	TGTGCCAGCAGTCCTGGTGACTACCTCCAAGAGACCCAGTACTTC
NA	TRBV28	TRBJ2-3	many	CASRQLASPNTQYF	TGTGCCAGCAGACAACTGGCCTCCCCCAATACGCAGTATTTT
NA	TRBV20-1	TRBJ1-1	many	CSAIEFGATNTEAFF	TGCAGTGCCATAGAGTTTGGGGCAACGAACACTGAAGCTTTCTTT
NA	TRBV4-1	TRBJ2-7	NA	CASRKGSAGKPYKQYF	TGCGCCAGCAGAAAAGGGAGTGCAGGGAAGCCCTACAAGCAGTACTTC
TRBD1	TRBV2	TRBJ1-1	many	CASSPQGEKGSAFF	TGTGCCAGCAGCCCCCAGGGGGAGAAAGGGTCGGCTTTCTTT
NA	TRBV4-1	TRBJ2-1	many	CASSKEGYNEQFF	TGCGCCAGCAGCAAAGAGGGGTACAATGAGCAGTTCTTC
NA	TRBV15	TRBJ2-2	NA	CATSIKAATGELFF	TGTGCCACCAGCATTAAGGCTGCAACCGGGGAGCTGTTTTTT
TRBD2	TRBV4-2	TRBJ2-1	many	CASSGTSGYNEQFF	TGTGCCAGCAGCGGGACTAGCGGTTACAATGAGCAGTTCTTC
TRBD2	TRBV6-1	TRBJ2-1	NA	CASATSAGEQFF	TGTGCCAGCGCCACTAGCGCGGGTGAGCAGTTCTTC
NA	TRBV28	TRBJ2-1	NA	CASTLLGGHHSEQFF	TGTGCCAGCACCCTGCTCGGGGGTCACCACAGTGAGCAGTTCTTC
TRBD2	TRBV20-1	TRBJ2-3	few	CSARDLAGAPTDTQYF	TGCAGTGCTAGAGATCTAGCGGGAGCACCCACAGATACGCAGTATTTT
NA	TRBV20-1	TRBJ1-1	once	CGARARHRESTEAFF	TGCGGTGCTAGGGCTCGTCATCGGGAGTCAACTGAAGCTTTCTTT
TRBD1	TRBV18	TRBJ2-7	NA	CASSPGQGDSYEQYF	TGTGCCAGCTCCCCGGGACAGGGGGACTCCTACGAGCAGTACTTC
TRBD2	TRBV6-2/TRBV6-3	TRBJ2-1	many	CASSYAILAVTYNEQFF	TGTGCCAGCAGTTACGCCATACTAGCGGTGACCTACAATGAGCAGTTCTTC
NA	TRBV28	TRBJ1-4	many	CASRPPDRSTNEKLFF	TGTGCCAGCAGACCGCCGGACCGATCAACTAATGAAAAACTGTTTTTT
NA	TRBV5-4	TRBJ2-7	many	CASSLNIGEQYF	TGTGCCAGCAGCTTAAACATCGGCGAGCAGTACTTC
NA	TRBV3-1	TRBJ1-5	NA	CASSPPGTNSNQPQHF	TGTGCCAGCAGCCCCCCCGGGACAAATAGCAATCAGCCCCAGCATTTT
NA	TRBV28	TRBJ1-1	once	CASSFPRRRGGAEASF	TGTGCCAGCAGTTTCCCCCGCCGGAGAGGGGGGGCTGAAGCTTCCTTT
NA	TRBV27	TRBJ1-1	many	CASSSPLTTEAFF	TGTGCCAGCAGTTCCCCTTTGACCACTGAAGCTTTCTTT
TRBD1	TRBV2	TRBJ2-2	many	CASRMTGSVTGELFF	TGTGCCAGCAGGATGACAGGGTCGGTCACCGGGGAGCTGTTTTTT
NA	TRBV6-2/TRBV6-3	TRBJ1-5	once	CASSYAQGGSNQPQHF	TGTGCAAGCAGTTACGCGCAGGGAGGAAGCAATCAGCCCCAGCATTTT
TRBD1	TRBV19	TRBJ2-1	many	CASRQGAYNEQFF	TGTGCCAGCAGACAGGGGGCCTACAATGAGCAGTTCTTC
NA	TRBV27	TRBJ2-3	many	CASSRQKITDTQYF	TGTGCCAGCAGTAGACAGAAAATCACAGATACGCAGTATTTT
TRBD1	TRBV5-1	TRBJ2-7	many	CASRRTGVHYEQYF	TGCGCCAGCAGACGGACAGGGGTTCACTACGAGCAGTACTTC
NA	TRBV6-1	TRBJ2-3	many	CASMGGSGHLGTDTQYF	TGTGCCAGCATGGGGGGTAGCGGTCACCTTGGCACAGATACGCAGTATTTT
NA	TRBV10-1	TRBJ2-1	many	CASSAPAGASYNEQFF	TGCGCCAGCAGTGCCCCTGCGGGGGCCTCCTACAATGAGCAGTTCTTC
NA	TRBV6-1	TRBJ2-3	many	CASIKRDSFTDTQYF	TGTGCCAGCATAAAACGGGACTCATTCACAGATACGCAGTATTTT
NA	TRBV14	TRBJ2-1	NA	CASSLLGETPYNEQFF	TGTGCCAGCAGCCTCCTAGGGGAGACGCCCTACAATGAGCAGTTCTTC
NA	TRBV5-4	TRBJ2-1	many	CASYLVAGDEQFF	TGTGCCAGCTATCTGGTAGCCGGGGATGAGCAGTTCTTC
TRBD2	TRBV6-1	TRBJ2-7	many	CASRTTSGGLYEQYF	TGTGCCAGCAGAACGACTAGCGGGGGGCTCTACGAGCAGTACTTC
TRBD2	TRBV29-1	TRBJ2-5	many	CSVGLAQETQYF	TGCAGCGTTGGACTAGCCCAAGAGACCCAGTACTTC
NA	TRBV18	TRBJ1-5	many	CASSPGEGRGSNQPQHF	TGTGCCAGCTCACCAGGGGAGGGGAGAGGCAGCAATCAGCCCCAGCATTTT
TRBD2	TRBV24-1	TRBJ2-1	many	CATNGGSSYNEQFF	TGTGCCACCAACGGGGGGAGCTCCTACAATGAGCAGTTCTTC
TRBD1	TRBV24-1	TRBJ2-3	many	CATSEMGTGFPDTQYF	TGTGCCACCAGTGAGATGGGGACAGGGTTCCCAGATACGCAGTATTTT
TRBD2	TRBV25-1	TRBJ2-3	many	CATRRGKSTDTQYF	TGTGCCACTAGGCGGGGGAAGAGCACAGATACGCAGTATTTT
NA	TRBV7-8	TRBJ2-1	many	CASSQTGTQGEQFF	TGTGCCAGCAGCCAGACCGGGACCCAAGGTGAGCAGTTCTTC
TRBD1	TRBV27	TRBJ1-1	many	CASSPNRGITEAFF	TGTGCCAGCAGTCCAAACAGGGGGATCACTGAAGCTTTCTTT
NA	TRBV20-1	TRBJ2-7	many	CSAPTRRRYEQYF	TGCAGTGCTCCGACCCGAAGGAGATATGAGCAGTACTTC
NA	TRBV4-1	TRBJ2-5	NA	CASSLGGLETQYF	TGCGCCAGCAGCTTGGGTGGATTGGAGACCCAGTACTTC
NA	TRBV10-3	TRBJ2-7	many	CAISDSKYEQYF	TGTGCCATCAGTGACTCAAAATACGAGCAGTACTTC
TRBD2	TRBV28	TRBJ2-1	NA	CATVTSGSYNEQFF	TGTGCCACCGTTACTAGCGGATCCTACAATGAGCAGTTCTTC
NA	TRBV7-9	TRBJ1-1	many	CASSLVQPNTEAFF	TGTGCCAGCAGCTTAGTACAGCCGAACACTGAAGCTTTCTTT
TRBD1	TRBV6-1	TRBJ1-3	many	CASSPSPGQLGNTMYF	TGTGCCAGCAGTCCCAGCCCGGGACAGCTTGGAAACACCATGTATTTT
NA	TRBV13	TRBJ1-1	few	CASSLGRQMTEAFF	TGTGCCAGCAGCTTAGGCAGACAGATGACTGAAGCTTTCTTT
TRBD2	TRBV20-1	TRBJ2-7	many	CSARDSRLAEYEQYF	TGCAGTGCTAGAGATTCCAGGCTAGCGGAATACGAGCAGTACTTC
TRBD2	TRBV6-6	TRBJ2-1	once	CASSYVLLAGVLSYEQFF	TGTGCCAGCAGTTACGTACTACTAGCGGGGGTTCTATCCTATGAGCAGTTCTTC
TRBD1	TRBV7-6	TRBJ2-7	many	CASSYGTGANYEQYF	TGTGCCAGCAGCTATGGGACAGGCGCTAACTACGAGCAGTACTTC
TRBD1	TRBV19	TRBJ1-5	many	CASSNPRRGRTQPQHF	TGTGCCAGTAGTAACCCCCGGAGGGGGCGGACTCAGCCCCAGCATTTT
NA	TRBV28	TRBJ2-7	many	CASSSIRDSVYEQYF	TGTGCCAGCAGTTCAATCCGGGACTCCGTCTACGAGCAGTACTTC
TRBD1	TRBV6-5	TRBJ2-1	NA	CASSFGTGSNEQFF	TGTGCCAGCAGTTTCGGGACAGGCAGCAATGAGCAGTTCTTC
NA	TRBV10-3	TRBJ1-1	NA	CATGTSGSQETQFF	TGTGCCACAGGGACTAGCGGGAGTCAGGAGACCCAGTTCTTT